This TCR beta chain derives from a study of T cells in Graves' hyperthyroidism and ophthalmopathy. In the study overall: Prior to any treatment, at the point of initial diagnosis, peripheral blood was collected.

This sample holds PBMCs from about 9.3 ml fresh peripheral blood. What was amplified from RNA transcripts were TCR beta CDR3 regions. First-round RT-PCR with HTBI primers amplified the TCR CDR3 region. TCRdb reanalysed the multiplex PCR reads using MiXCR and keeps one entry per CDR3 protein. The sample gives 450,000 to 600,000 distinct CDR3 sequences, 14% of which show up once; 14% is in the top ten. This clonotype showed up just a few times. Antigen specificity is unknown. Study-wide findings and caveats: Blood shared most expanded thyroid clonotypes above 0.001.

CDR3 length: 15 amino acids. Germline CDR1 reads MRHNA; CDR2 reads SNTAGT. V lost 4 bases, J lost 6 bases, and 19 bases lay in between. Sequencing used blood. This TCR was recovered from a woman in her 40s with Graves' hyperthyroidism. V usage is TRBV6-4 and J usage is TRBJ2-7; D tentatively reads TRBD1 or TRBD2 (6 bases each). CDR3 bases: TGTGCCAGCAGTGCACTGGGGGGCGCAGGTTGCGAGCAGTACTTC. It translates to CASSALGGAGCEQYF.